This T cell receptor beta chain was sequenced for a study of T cell responses to AZD1222 COVID-19 vaccine. Whole-study results and caveats: Vaccine-associated CD4 TCRs spanned spike, dominant at 160-218 and 743-854. Donors in the cohort were predominantly white British and more often female, and clonal diversity was possibly underestimated. Compared with day 0, the breadth and depth of the Spike-specific TCR repertoire rose significantly after two doses of AZD1222.

This clone showed up just once. Its antigen is unknown. Germline loops: CDR1 SGHNT, CDR2 YENEEA. V lost 5 bases and J lost 6, with 16 bases in between. There are 14 residues in the CDR3. TCRdb's table, derived via immunoSEQ multiplex PCR, lists solely in-frame clones and lacks some. The profile covers about 96,000 clones, with approximately 87% appearing a single time and about a quarter taken by the ten largest. The chain uses TRBV11-3 and TRBJ1-1; D may be TRBD1 (5 bases). Here the sequenced sample was peripheral blood, taken on day 0 of AZD1222 vaccination. The TCR sequence derives from an adult in good health. CDR3 sequence reads: CASSPGQGGSEAFF. As DNA, the CDR3 is TGTGCCAGCAGCCCCGGGCAGGGAGGGTCTGAAGCTTTCTTT.